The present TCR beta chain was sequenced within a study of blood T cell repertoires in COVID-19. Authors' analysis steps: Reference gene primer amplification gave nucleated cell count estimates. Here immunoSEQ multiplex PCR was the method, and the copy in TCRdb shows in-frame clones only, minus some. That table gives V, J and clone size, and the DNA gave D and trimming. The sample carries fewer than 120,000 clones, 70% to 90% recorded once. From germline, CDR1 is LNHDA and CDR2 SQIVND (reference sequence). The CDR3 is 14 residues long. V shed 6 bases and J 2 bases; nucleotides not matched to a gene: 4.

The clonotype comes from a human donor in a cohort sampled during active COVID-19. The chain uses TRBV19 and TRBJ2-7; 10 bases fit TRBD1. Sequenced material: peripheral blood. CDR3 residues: CASRAGTGAYEQYF. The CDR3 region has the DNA TGTGCCAGTAGGGCCGGGACAGGGGCCTACGAGCAGTACTTC.